The 6 T cell receptor beta chains reported below all come from one sample, sequenced in a study of T cell changes during pregnancy in multiple sclerosis (dated by TCRdb to between 2018 and 2020). Libraries came from the immunoSEQ multiplex PCR assay. TCRdb took over this immuneACCESS table, retaining in-frame rearrangements with V and J assigned. Such tables are incomplete; in checked studies, under half of the missing clones stem from an unresolved V gene, and the remainder is unexplained. The sample data list about 50,000 clones, and 85% to 95% of these were observed just once. The ten largest make up less than 6% of the sample. The sequencing here drew on CD8+ T cells from peripheral blood mononuclear cells, taken before pregnancy. The receptors come from a female donor with multiple sclerosis, enrolled in a pregnancy study.

J is TRBJ2-1 and V is TRBV28; a possible D gene is TRBD2 (6 bases). Looked up from germline, CDR1 is MDHEN and CDR2 is SYDVKM. V was clipped by 4 bases and J by 5 bases, with 21 bases between them. The CDR3 spans 17 residues. The DNA of the CDR3 is TGTGCCAGCAGTTCCCCCCATACGGGAGCAGTTGACAATGAGCAGTTCTTC. Protein: CASSSPHTGAVDNEQFF.

J is TRBJ2-5 and V is TRBV4-3; D gene uncertain. The length of the CDR3 is 13 residues. The V end lost 1 base, the J end lost 5 bases, and 8 bases lay between the germline ends. Germline CDR1 LGHNA, CDR2 YSLEER. CDR3 loop: CASSQVLRETQYF. The CDR3 DNA reads as TGCGCCAGCAGCCAAGTATTGAGGGAGACCCAGTACTTC.

This clone appeared a single time. The rearrangement joins TRBV11-2 to TRBJ1-2; D is ambiguous. V was trimmed by 1 base and J by 1 base, leaving 16 bases between them. CDR3 size: 17 residues. CDR1 and CDR2 (germline): SGHAT, FQNNGV. Written as DNA, the CDR3 is TGTGCCAGCAGCTTAGCCTTCCGTAGAGGTAATAACTATGGCTACACCTTC. Translation gives CASSLAFRRGNNYGYTF.

The genes are TRBV7-9 and TRBJ2-7; unclear D gene. The CDR3 sequence is 13 residues long. V lost 5 bases and J 1 base, leaving 9 bases between the germline ends. Germline lookup yields CDR1 SEHNR and CDR2 FQNEAQ (reference sequence). Written as DNA, the CDR3 is TGTGCCAGCAGCGCCTCGACATCCTACGAGCAGTACTTC. Translated, it gives CASSASTSYEQYF.

The chain employs TRBV30 and TRBJ2-7; 7 nucleotides match TRBD1. V lost 2 bases, J lost 5 bases, and 6 bases stayed unmatched. Looked up from germline, CDR1 is GTSNPN and CDR2 is SVGIG (reference sequence). This CDR3 spans 13 amino acids. CDR3 in DNA: TGTGCCTGGAGTCAAGAGACAGGGAACGAGCAGTACTTC. Protein product: CAWSQETGNEQYF. Complete variable domain (other parts from reference TRBV30 and TRBJ2-7): SQTIHQWPATLVQPVGSPLSLECTVEGTSNPNLYWYRQAAGRGLQLLFYSVGIGQISSEVPQNLSASRPQDRQFILSSKKLLLSDSGFYLCAWSQETGNEQYFGPGTRLTVT.

The chain carries TRBV5-5 and TRBJ1-1; possible D gene TRBD1, 6 bases. The germline gives CDR1 SGHKS, CDR2 YYEKEE (reference sequence). V was clipped by 0 bases and J by 1 base, with 16 bases between them. The CDR3 has 17 residues. CDR3 nucleotides: TGTGCCAGCAGCTTGGTACATTCCAGGGGTCCGAACACTGAAGCTTTCTTT. This encodes CASSLVHSRGPNTEAFF.